Below, one T cell receptor (beta chain) is given with its context. The source of the sample is a study of blood T cell repertoires in COVID-19. Produced via immunoSEQ multiplex PCR; TCRdb's table is partial and in-frame only. The table shows about 360,000 clones, with approximately 77% occurring only once. This receptor was identified in a human donor with acute or convalescent COVID-19. The donor label of this sample is uncertain. The sequenced material came from peripheral blood.

CDR3 loop: CASSLARYNSPLHF. The CDR3 DNA sequence: TGTGCCAGCAGTTTAGCCAGATATAATTCACCCCTCCACTTT. The V call is TRBV28, the J call TRBJ1-6, with unresolved D. Germline values: CDR1 MDHEN, CDR2 SYDVKM. The CDR3 length is 14 residues. With 2 bases removed from V and 4 bases from J, the gap between germline ends came to 6 bases.